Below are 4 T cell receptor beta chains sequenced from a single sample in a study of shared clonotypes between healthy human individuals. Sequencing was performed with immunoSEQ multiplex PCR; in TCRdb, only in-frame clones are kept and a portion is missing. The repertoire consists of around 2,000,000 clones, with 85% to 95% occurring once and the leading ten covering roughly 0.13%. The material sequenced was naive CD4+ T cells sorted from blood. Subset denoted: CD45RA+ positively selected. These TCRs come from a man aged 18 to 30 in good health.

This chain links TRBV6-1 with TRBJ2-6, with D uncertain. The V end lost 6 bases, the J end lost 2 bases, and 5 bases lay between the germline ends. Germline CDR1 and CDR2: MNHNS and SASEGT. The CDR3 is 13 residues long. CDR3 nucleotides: TGTGCCAGCAGGATCCCTGGGGCCAACGTCCTGACTTTC. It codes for CASRIPGANVLTF.

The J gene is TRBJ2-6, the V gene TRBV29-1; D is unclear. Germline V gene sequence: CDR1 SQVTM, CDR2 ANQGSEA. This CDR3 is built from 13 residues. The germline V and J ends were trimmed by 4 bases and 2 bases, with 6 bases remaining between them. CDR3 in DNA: TGCAGCGTTGCAACTACTGGGGCCAACGTCCTGACTTTC. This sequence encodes CSVATTGANVLTF. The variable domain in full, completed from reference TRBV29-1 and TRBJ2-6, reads SAVISQKPSRDICQRGTSLTIQCQVDSQVTMMFWYRQQPGQSLTLIATANQGSEATYESGFVIDKFPISRPNLTFSTLTVSNMSPEDSSIYLCSVATTGANVLTFGAGSRLTVL.

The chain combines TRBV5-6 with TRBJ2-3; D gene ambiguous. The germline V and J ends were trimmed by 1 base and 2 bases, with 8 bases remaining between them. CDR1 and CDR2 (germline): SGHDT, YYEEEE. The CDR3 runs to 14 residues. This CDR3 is CASSLPGITDTQYF. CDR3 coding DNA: TGTGCCAGCAGCTTGCCCGGAATCACAGATACGCAGTATTTT.

The CDR3 reads CASGEGMGGETQYF. The CDR3 nucleotides are TGCGCCAGCGGCGAGGGTATGGGGGGAGAGACCCAGTACTTC. The chain joins TRBV5-1 to TRBJ2-5, with D maybe TRBD2 (6 bases). Per the germline V gene, CDR1 is SGHRS and CDR2 is YFSETQ. The CDR3 has 14 amino acids. Trimming shortened V by 7 bases and J by 4 bases, and 17 bases separated the two germline ends. Drawing the rest from reference TRBV5-1 and TRBJ2-5, the complete variable domain is KAGVTQTPRYLIKTRGQQVTLSCSPISGHRSVSWYQQTPGQGLQFLFEYFSETQRNKGNFPGRFSGRQFSNSRSEMNVSTLELGDSALYLCASGEGMGGETQYFGPGTRLLVL.